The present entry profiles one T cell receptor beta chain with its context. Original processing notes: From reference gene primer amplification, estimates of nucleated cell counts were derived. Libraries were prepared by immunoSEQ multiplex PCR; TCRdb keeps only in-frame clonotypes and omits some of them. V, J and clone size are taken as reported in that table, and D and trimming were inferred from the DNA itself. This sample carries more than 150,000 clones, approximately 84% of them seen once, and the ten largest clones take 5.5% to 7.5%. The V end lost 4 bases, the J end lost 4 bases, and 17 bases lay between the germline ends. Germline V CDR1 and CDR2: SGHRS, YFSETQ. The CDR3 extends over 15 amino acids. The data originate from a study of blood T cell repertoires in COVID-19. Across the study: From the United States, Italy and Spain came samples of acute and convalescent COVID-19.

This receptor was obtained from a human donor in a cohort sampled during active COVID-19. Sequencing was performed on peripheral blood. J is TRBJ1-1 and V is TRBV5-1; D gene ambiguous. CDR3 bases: TGCGCCAGCAGCACCCTGGACTGGACCCCCACTGAAGCTTTCTTT. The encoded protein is CASSTLDWTPTEAFF. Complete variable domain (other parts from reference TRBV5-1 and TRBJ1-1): KAGVTQTPRYLIKTRGQQVTLSCSPISGHRSVSWYQQTPGQGLQFLFEYFSETQRNKGNFPGRFSGRQFSNSRSEMNVSTLELGDSALYLCASSTLDWTPTEAFFGQGTRLTVV.